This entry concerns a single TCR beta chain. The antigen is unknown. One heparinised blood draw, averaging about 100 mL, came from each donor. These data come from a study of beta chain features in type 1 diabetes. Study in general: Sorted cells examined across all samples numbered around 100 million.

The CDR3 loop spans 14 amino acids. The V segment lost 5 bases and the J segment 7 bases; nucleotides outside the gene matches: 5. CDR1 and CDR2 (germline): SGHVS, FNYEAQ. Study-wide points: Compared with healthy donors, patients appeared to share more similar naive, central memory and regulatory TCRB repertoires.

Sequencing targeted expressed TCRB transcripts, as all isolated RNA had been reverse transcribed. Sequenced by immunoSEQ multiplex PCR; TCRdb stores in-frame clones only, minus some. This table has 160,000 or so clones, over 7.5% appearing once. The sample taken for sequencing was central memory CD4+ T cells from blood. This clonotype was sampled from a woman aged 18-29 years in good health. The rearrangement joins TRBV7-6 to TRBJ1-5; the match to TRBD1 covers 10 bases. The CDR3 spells CASSRQGARQPQHF. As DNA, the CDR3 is TGTGCCAGCAGCCGACAGGGGGCTAGGCAGCCCCAGCATTTT.